Listed below are T cell receptor beta chains from one sample, sequenced in a study of response to subunit inactivated influenza vaccine. TCRdb re-called the RT-PCR reads through MiXCR, storing one row per CDR3 protein. Altogether approximately 500,000 distinct CDR3 sequences are present, under 30% being singletons, with the ten largest covering roughly 2.8%. These records were also assigned to another study, of T cells expressing NK-cell markers.

This specimen was CD4+ T cells sorted from PBMCs, taken roughly 13 days after vaccination. These TCRs come from a man aged 45-65 years who received an inactivated influenza vaccine. Each CDR3 is given with its conserved first and last residue. A D gene is named only where the DNA matches it firmly. Clone size is stated in some rows and not others, as once, few, many or a class when expanded.

d_call clone_size j_call v_call cdr3_nt cdr3_aa
NA NA TRBJ2-7 TRBV6-2/TRBV6-3 TGTGCCAGCAGTTACGGGTCCCAGCGGGCTATCCTGCAGTACTTC CASSYGSQRAILQYF
TRBD1 many TRBJ2-5 TRBV9 TGTGCCAGCAGCTCAGGACCGGGACAGCTCCAAGAGACCCAGTACTTC CASSSGPGQLQETQYF
NA NA TRBJ1-6 TRBV28 TGTGCCAGTTTACGGTTAGATAATTCACCCCTCCACTTT CASLRLDNSPLHF
NA NA TRBJ2-5 TRBV6-1 TGTGCCAGCAGTGAGAGACAGGGAGGAGGAGAGACCCAGTACTTC CASSERQGGGETQYF
NA NA TRBJ2-5 TRBV2 TGTGCCAGCAGTCGGGGACCGGCGAGACAAGAGACCCAGTACTTC CASSRGPARQETQYF
NA NA TRBJ1-1 TRBV20-1 TGCAGTGCTGAGGGTGGGTTAACTGAAGCTTTCTTT CSAEGGLTEAFF
NA once TRBJ2-7 TRBV13 TGTGCCAGCAGCTTCCGGGATCCTTCTAACGAGCAGTACTTC CASSFRDPSNEQYF
TRBD2 NA TRBJ2-2 TRBV5-4 TGTGCCAGCAGCCCGGGGACTAGCGCCGGGGAGCTGTTTTTT CASSPGTSAGELFF
TRBD1 NA TRBJ1-5 TRBV2 TGTGCCAGCAGTGAATATGGACAGGGCCAAGGGCCCCAGCATTTT CASSEYGQGQGPQHF
TRBD2 NA TRBJ2-7 TRBV6-2/TRBV6-3 TGTGCCAGCAGACCCTCTAGCGGGAGCTCCGACGAGCAGTACTTC CASRPSSGSSDEQYF
NA NA TRBJ1-5 TRBV21-1 TGTGCCAGCAGCGCCAGGAAGGGAGGGGGCAATCAGCCCCAGCATTTT CASSARKGGGNQPQHF
NA NA TRBJ1-2 TRBV4-3 TGCGCCAGCAGCCAAGATTGGCTGGGACATAGAATTTACACCTTC CASSQDWLGHRIYTF
NA few TRBJ1-1 TRBV7-9 TGTGCCAGCAGCGACGGACAGAAAATGAACACTGAAGCTTTCTTT CASSDGQKMNTEAFF
NA NA TRBJ2-1 TRBV28 TGTGCCAGCAGTTTATCGGCTATCCTAGGCAATGAGCAGTTCTTC CASSLSAILGNEQFF
NA few TRBJ2-7 TRBV6-1 TGTGCCAGCAGGCCCCCAGTGGGGCTGTCCTACGAGCAGTACTTC CASRPPVGLSYEQYF
TRBD1 NA TRBJ1-1 TRBV3-1 TGTGCCAGCACCTCAGGGGGGGTCGCGACTGAAGCTTTCTTT CASTSGGVATEAFF